This is a list of T cell receptor beta chains from one sample in a study of shared clonotypes between healthy human individuals. Clones were read by immunoSEQ multiplex PCR, and TCRdb kept only the in-frame ones, dropping some. The sample carries more than 550,000 clones, approximately 90% recorded once. The sample consisted of naive CD8+ T cells sorted from blood. These receptor sequences come from a man younger than 40 in good health. Each CDR3 is given with its conserved first and last residue. Each record gives: clone size, D gene, V gene, J gene, CDR3 length, CDR3 protein, CDR3 DNA. A D gene is named only where the DNA matches it firmly. The size field is filled for only some rows; it gives once, few, many or a size class.

>-|TRBD1|TRBV6-1|TRBJ1-5|14
CASRGQGSNQPQHF
TGTGCCAGCAGGGGACAGGGTAGCAATCAGCCCCAGCATTTT
>-|TRBD2|TRBV7-2|TRBJ2-3|16
CASSWTSGSPTDTQYF
TGTGCCAGCAGCTGGACTAGCGGGAGTCCGACAGATACGCAGTATTTT
>-|-|TRBV4-1|TRBJ2-7|13
CASSQWGDNEQYF
TGCGCCAGCAGCCAATGGGGGGACAACGAGCAGTACTTC
>-|TRBD1|TRBV5-8|TRBJ2-1|14
CASREDRGLNEQFF
TGTGCCAGCAGGGAGGACAGGGGGCTCAATGAGCAGTTCTTC
>-|-|TRBV7-8|TRBJ1-5|14
CASSLGRFNQPQHF
TGTGCCAGCAGTCTAGGGAGGTTTAATCAGCCCCAGCATTTT
>-|TRBD1|TRBV29-1|TRBJ1-1|14
CSVDKAGGHTEAFF
TGCAGCGTTGATAAAGCAGGGGGGCACACTGAAGCTTTCTTT
>-|-|TRBV6-5|TRBJ1-2|11
CASSDAAGYTF
TGTGCCAGCAGTGACGCGGCTGGCTACACCTTC
>-|TRBD1|TRBV9|TRBJ1-1|16
CASSVTDRGRGTEAFF
TGTGCCAGCAGCGTCACCGACAGGGGTCGGGGCACTGAAGCTTTCTTT
>-|-|TRBV10-3|TRBJ1-5|15
CAISETQDSNQPQHF
TGTGCCATCAGTGAGACACAGGATAGCAATCAGCCCCAGCATTTT
>-|-|TRBV5-4|TRBJ2-3|16
CASSEKRTESTDTQYF
TGTGCCAGCAGCGAGAAACGGACGGAGAGCACAGATACGCAGTATTTT
>-|-|TRBV11-3|TRBJ2-2|15
CASSLRGSYTGELFF
TGTGCCAGCAGCTTAAGGGGGAGCTACACCGGGGAGCTGTTTTTT
>-|-|TRBV21-1|TRBJ2-7|20
CASSKSRQARLAGGDYEQYF
TGTGCCAGCAGCAAATCTCGCCAGGCGCGACTAGCGGGAGGTGACTACGAGCAGTACTTC
>-|TRBD2|TRBV7-9|TRBJ2-1|15
CASSYTSGRLYEQFF
TGTGCCAGCAGCTACACTAGCGGGAGGTTATATGAGCAGTTCTTC
>-|TRBD1|TRBV7-9|TRBJ1-3|14
CASSRTGTGNTIYF
TGTGCCAGCAGCCGGACAGGGACTGGAAACACCATATATTTT
>-|TRBD1|TRBV6-5|TRBJ2-6|15
CASSLTGVGANVLAF
TGTGCCAGCAGCTTGACAGGGGTCGGGGCCAACGTCCTGGCTTTC
>many|-|TRBV6-5|TRBJ2-2|12
CASSRFTGELFF
TGTGCCAGCAGTCGGTTCACCGGGGAGCTGTTTTTT
>-|-|TRBV28|TRBJ2-5|17
CASSSPPADRIQETQYF
TGTGCCAGCAGTTCCCCCCCCGCTGACAGGATCCAAGAGACCCAGTACTTC
>-|TRBD1|TRBV2|TRBJ2-1|16
CASSVLRDRGLNEQFF
TGTGCCAGCAGTGTTCTCCGGGACAGGGGTTTGAATGAGCAGTTCTTC
>-|-|TRBV1|TRBJ2-6|18
CTSSRGVEAGSGANVLTF
TGCACCAGCAGCCGGGGCGTGGAAGCGGGCTCTGGGGCCAACGTCCTGACTTTC
>few|TRBD2|TRBV7-6|TRBJ2-7|13
CASSLDGGDEQYF
TGTGCCAGCAGCTTAGACGGGGGGGACGAGCAGTACTTC
>once|-|TRBV6-5|TRBJ2-1|14
CASSAGGSYNEQFF
TGTGCCAGCTCCGCCGGTGGGTCATACAATGAGCAGTTCTTC
>-|-|TRBV19|TRBJ2-7|16
CASSQAPGAGTYEQYF
TGTGCCAGTAGTCAGGCTCCAGGGGCTGGGACCTACGAGCAGTACTTC
>-|TRBD2|TRBV5-1|TRBJ2-3|16
CASSSLAGSSTDTQYF
TGCGCCAGCAGCTCCCTAGCGGGGTCTAGCACAGATACGCAGTATTTT
>-|-|TRBV5-8|TRBJ2-1|15
CASSLVYRSYNEQFF
TGTGCCAGCAGCTTAGTCTACCGCTCCTACAATGAGCAGTTCTTC